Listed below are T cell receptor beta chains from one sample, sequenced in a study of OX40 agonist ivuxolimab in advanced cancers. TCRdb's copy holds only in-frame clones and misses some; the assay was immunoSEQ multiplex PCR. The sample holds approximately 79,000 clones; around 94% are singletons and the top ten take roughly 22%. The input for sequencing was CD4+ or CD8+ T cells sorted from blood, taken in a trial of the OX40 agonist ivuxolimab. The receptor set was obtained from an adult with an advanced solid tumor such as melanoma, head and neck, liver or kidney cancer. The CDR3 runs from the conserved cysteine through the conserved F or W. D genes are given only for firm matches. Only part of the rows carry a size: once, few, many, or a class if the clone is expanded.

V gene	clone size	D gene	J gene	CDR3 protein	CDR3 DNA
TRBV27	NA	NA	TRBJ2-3	CASKERAPWGTDTQYF	TGTGCCAGCAAGGAGAGGGCCCCTTGGGGCACAGATACGCAGTATTTT
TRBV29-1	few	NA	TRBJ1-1	CSVAQGNTEAFF	TGCAGCGTTGCACAGGGGAACACTGAAGCTTTCTTT
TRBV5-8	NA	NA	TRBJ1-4	CASSLGVNEKLFF	TGTGCCAGCAGCTTAGGGGTAAATGAAAAACTGTTTTTT
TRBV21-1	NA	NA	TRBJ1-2	CASSKGPQPGTHYGYTF	TGTGCCAGCAGCAAAGGGCCCCAGCCCGGGACACACTATGGCTACACCTTC
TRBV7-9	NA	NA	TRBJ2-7	CASSPRTAYEQYF	TGTGCCAGCAGCCCCCGGACAGCCTACGAGCAGTACTTC
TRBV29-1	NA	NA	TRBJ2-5	CSVVWGVGETQYF	TGCAGCGTCGTGTGGGGTGTAGGAGAGACCCAGTACTTC
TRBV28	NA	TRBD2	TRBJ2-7	CASSSPDNGRAPYEQYF	TGTGCCAGCAGTTCCCCTGATAACGGGAGGGCCCCCTACGAGCAGTACTTC
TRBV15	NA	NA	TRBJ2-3	CATSSLTGFGADTQYF	TGTGCCACCAGCAGCCTCACAGGGTTCGGGGCAGATACGCAGTATTTT
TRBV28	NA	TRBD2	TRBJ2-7	CASSLAGPGEQYF	TGTGCCAGCAGCTTAGCGGGGCCGGGAGAGCAGTACTTC
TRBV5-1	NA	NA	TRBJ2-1	CASSYRVNEQFF	TGCGCCAGCAGCTACAGAGTTAATGAGCAGTTCTTC
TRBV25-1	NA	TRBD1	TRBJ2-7	CASGTAIYEQYF	TGTGCCAGCGGGACAGCGATCTACGAGCAGTACTTC
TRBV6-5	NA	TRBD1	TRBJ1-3	CASSSGQGTRNTIYF	TGTGCCAGCAGTTCCGGACAGGGGACGAGGAACACCATATATTTT
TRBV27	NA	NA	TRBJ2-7	CASSPLLTGSSYEQYF	TGTGCCAGCAGTCCCCTATTAACGGGTAGCTCCTACGAGCAGTACTTC
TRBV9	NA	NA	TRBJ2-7	CASSETRVSYEQYF	TGTGCCAGCAGCGAAACGAGGGTTTCCTACGAGCAGTACTTC
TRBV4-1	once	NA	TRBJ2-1	CASSQDNAGNEQFF	TGCGCCAGCAGCCAAGATAATGCGGGGAATGAGCAGTTCTTC
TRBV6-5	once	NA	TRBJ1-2	CASSKPTDLYGYTF	TGTGCCAGCAGTAAACCGACAGACCTTTATGGCTACACCTTC
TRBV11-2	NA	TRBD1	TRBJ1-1	CASSRDRAEAFF	TGTGCCAGCAGCCGCGACAGGGCAGAAGCTTTCTTT
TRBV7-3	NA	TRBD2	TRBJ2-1	CASSRGLADEQFF	TGTGCCAGCAGCAGGGGACTAGCGGATGAGCAGTTCTTC
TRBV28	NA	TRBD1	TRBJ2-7	CASSSTGTGGTYEQYF	TGTGCCAGCAGTTCAACCGGGACAGGGGGCACCTACGAGCAGTACTTC
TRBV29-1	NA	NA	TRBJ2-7	CSVEGTSGSSYEQYF	TGCAGCGTTGAAGGTACTTCAGGGAGCTCCTACGAGCAGTACTTC
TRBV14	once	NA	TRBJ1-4	CASSQSQGPYNEKLFF	TGTGCCAGCAGCCAGAGCCAGGGTCCCTATAATGAAAAACTGTTTTTT
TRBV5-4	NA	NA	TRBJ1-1	CASSYPWDLEAFF	TGTGCCAGCAGCTACCCATGGGACCTAGAAGCTTTCTTT
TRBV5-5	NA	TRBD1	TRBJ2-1	CATTRQGPYNEQFF	TGTGCCACCACGAGACAGGGGCCCTACAATGAGCAGTTCTTC
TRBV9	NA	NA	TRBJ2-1	CASSVGGLDYNEQFF	TGTGCCAGCAGCGTAGGGGGCCTGGACTACAATGAGCAGTTCTTC
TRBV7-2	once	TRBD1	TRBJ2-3	CASSFIWTGPNTQYF	TGTGCCAGCAGCTTTATATGGACAGGGCCAAATACGCAGTATTTT
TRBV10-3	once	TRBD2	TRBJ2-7	CAISVPGLVSYEQYF	TGTGCCATCAGTGTACCGGGACTAGTATCTTACGAGCAGTACTTC
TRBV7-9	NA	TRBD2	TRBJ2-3	CASSLGLAEHTDTQYF	TGTGCCAGCAGCTTAGGGCTAGCGGAACACACAGATACGCAGTATTTT
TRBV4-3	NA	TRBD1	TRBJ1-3	CASSQDTGGSGNTIYF	TGCGCCAGCAGCCAAGACACAGGGGGTTCTGGAAACACCATATATTTT
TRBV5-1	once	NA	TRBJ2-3	CASSFSTDTQYF	TGCGCCAGCAGCTTTTCCACAGATACGCAGTATTTT
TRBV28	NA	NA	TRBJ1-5	CASSTWTSNQPQHF	TGTGCCAGCAGTACTTGGACTAGCAATCAGCCCCAGCATTTT
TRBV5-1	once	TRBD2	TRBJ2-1	CASSLAGGPLTEQFF	TGCGCCAGCAGCCTAGCGGGAGGGCCGTTGACTGAGCAGTTCTTC
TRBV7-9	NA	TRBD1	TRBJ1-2	CASSADRGQFYGYTF	TGTGCCAGCAGCGCGGACAGGGGTCAATTCTATGGCTACACCTTC
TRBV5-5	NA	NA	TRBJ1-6	CASSSRGYESPLHF	TGTGCCAGCAGCTCCAGGGGTTATGAGTCACCCCTCCACTTT
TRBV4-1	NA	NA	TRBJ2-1	CASSRPTGRIANEQFF	TGCGCCAGCAGCCGTCCAACAGGGAGGATTGCCAATGAGCAGTTCTTC
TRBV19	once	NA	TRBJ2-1	CASRGPSSYNEQFF	TGTGCCAGCCGGGGGCCCAGCTCCTACAATGAGCAGTTCTTC
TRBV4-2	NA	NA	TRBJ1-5	CASSLYQSQPQHF	TGTGCCAGCAGCCTCTACCAGTCACAGCCCCAGCATTTT
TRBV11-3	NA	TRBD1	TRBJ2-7	CASSLGQGLNHEQYF	TGTGCCAGCAGCTTAGGACAGGGATTGAACCACGAGCAGTACTTC
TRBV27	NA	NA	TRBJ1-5	CASSPYTGSGNQPQHF	TGTGCCAGCAGTCCCTACACAGGGTCAGGCAATCAGCCCCAGCATTTT
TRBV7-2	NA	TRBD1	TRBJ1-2	CASSRRQGRDYGYTF	TGTGCCAGCAGCCGCCGACAGGGAAGGGACTATGGCTACACCTTC
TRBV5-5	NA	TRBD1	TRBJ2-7	CASSWGTGYYEQYF	TGTGCCAGCAGCTGGGGGACAGGATACTACGAGCAGTACTTC
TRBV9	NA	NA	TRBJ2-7	CASSAEGGADEQYF	TGTGCCAGCAGCGCCGAAGGGGGTGCCGACGAGCAGTACTTC